The T cell receptor beta chain under discussion was sequenced for a study of blood T cell repertoires in COVID-19. Data came from immunoSEQ multiplex PCR; TCRdb stores just in-frame clones and leaves some out. The table has 210,000 or so clones, more than 70% seen once. Per the germline V gene, CDR1 is MGHDK and CDR2 is SYGVNS. This CDR3 has 13 amino acids. Trimming pared 6 bases from V and 4 bases from J, leaving 10 bases between. The clonotype was recovered from a man aged 45 to 65 with active or convalescent COVID-19. The chain couples TRBV25-1 to TRBJ2-1, with a possible D match to TRBD2 (6 bases). The sequencing input was peripheral blood. CDR3 nucleotide sequence: TGTGCCAGCAGGGGGAGCGGGTACAATGAGCAGTTCTTC. It yields the protein CASRGSGYNEQFF. Variable domain in full (rest from reference TRBV25-1 and TRBJ2-1): EADIYQTPRYLVIGTGKKITLECSQTMGHDKMYWYQQDPGMELHLIHYSYGVNSTEKGDLSSESTVSRIRTEHFPLTLESARPSHTSQYLCASRGSGYNEQFFGPGTRLTVL.